The present T cell receptor beta chain was sequenced within a study of shared clonotypes between healthy human individuals. Study-wide context: The study used three CD4 naive, three CD4 memory, two CD8 naive and one CD8 memory plate per donor.

CD8 memory merged CD45RO+ with CCR7-negative CD45RA+ TemRA cells. Assay used: immunoSEQ multiplex PCR; TCRdb lists only in-frame clones, some missing. This table holds roughly 380,000 clones, around 96% found once. CDR3 length: 13 residues. Germline V gene sequence: CDR1 SNHLY, CDR2 FYNNEI. The V gene end was trimmed by 7 bases and the J gene end by 1 base; junction bases not matched to a gene: 2. The TCR was taken from a man aged 30 to 39 in good health. Sample: memory CD8+ T cells sorted from blood. The subset here: CD45RO+ cells pooled with CCR7-negative TemRA cells. This chain links TRBV2 with TRBJ2-3; the match to TRBD1 covers 7 bases. The CDR3 reads CASIDRGTDTQYF. CDR3 nucleotides: TGTGCCAGCATAGACAGGGGCACAGATACGCAGTATTTT.